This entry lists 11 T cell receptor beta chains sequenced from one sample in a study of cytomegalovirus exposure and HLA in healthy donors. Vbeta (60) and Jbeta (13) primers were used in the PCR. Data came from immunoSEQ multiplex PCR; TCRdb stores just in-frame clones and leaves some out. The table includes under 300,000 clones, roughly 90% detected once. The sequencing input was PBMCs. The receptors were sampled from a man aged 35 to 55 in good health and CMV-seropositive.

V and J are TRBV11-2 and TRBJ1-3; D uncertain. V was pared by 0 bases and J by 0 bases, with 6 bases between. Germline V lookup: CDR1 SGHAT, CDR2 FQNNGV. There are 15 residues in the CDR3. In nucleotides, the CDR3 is TGTGCCAGCAGCTTAGAGGGCTACTCTGGAAACACCATATATTTT. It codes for CASSLEGYSGNTIYF.

Here the CDR3 DNA reads TGTGCCAGCAGCTTATTGGCTTCCGGACAGCCACTTAACTATGGCTACACCTTC. Translated, it gives CASSLLASGQPLNYGYTF. The J gene is TRBJ1-2, the V gene TRBV7-9; D may be TRBD1 (6 bases). The germline CDR1 and CDR2 sequences are SEHNR and FQNEAQ (reference sequence). Trimming pared 2 bases from V and 1 base from J, leaving 20 bases between. This CDR3 has 18 amino acids.

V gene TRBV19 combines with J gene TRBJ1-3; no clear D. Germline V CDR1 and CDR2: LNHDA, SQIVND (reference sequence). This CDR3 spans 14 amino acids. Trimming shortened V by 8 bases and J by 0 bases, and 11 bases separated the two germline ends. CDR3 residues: CASSQLSSGNTIYF. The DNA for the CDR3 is TGTGCCAGTTCACAGTTGAGCTCTGGAAACACCATATATTTT.

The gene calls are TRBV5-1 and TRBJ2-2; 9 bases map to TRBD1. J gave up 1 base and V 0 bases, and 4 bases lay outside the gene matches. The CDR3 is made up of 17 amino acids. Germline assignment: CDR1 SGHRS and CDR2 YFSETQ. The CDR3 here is CASSLGPGQGNTGELFF. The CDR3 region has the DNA TGCGCCAGCAGCTTGGGGCCGGGACAGGGGAACACCGGGGAGCTGTTTTTT. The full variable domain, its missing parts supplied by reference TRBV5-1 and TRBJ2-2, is KAGVTQTPRYLIKTRGQQVTLSCSPISGHRSVSWYQQTPGQGLQFLFEYFSETQRNKGNFPGRFSGRQFSNSRSEMNVSTLELGDSALYLCASSLGPGQGNTGELFFGEGSRLTVL.

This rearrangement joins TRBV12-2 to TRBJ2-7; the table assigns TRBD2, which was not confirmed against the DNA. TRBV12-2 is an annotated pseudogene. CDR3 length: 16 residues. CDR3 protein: CASRSLPLAGDGEQYF. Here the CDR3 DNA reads TGTGCAAGTCGCTCCCTACCTCTAGCGGGAGACGGCGAGCAGTACTTC.

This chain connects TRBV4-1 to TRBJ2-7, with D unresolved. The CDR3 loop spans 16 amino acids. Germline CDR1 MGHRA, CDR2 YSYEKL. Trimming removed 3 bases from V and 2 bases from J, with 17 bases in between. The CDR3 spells CASSHPIRKSPYEQYF. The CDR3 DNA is TGCGCCAGCAGCCACCCTATCAGGAAATCGCCCTACGAGCAGTACTTC.

The CDR3 spells CASSPRDRENTGELFF. The CDR3 coding sequence is TGTGCCAGCAGCCCCAGGGACAGGGAGAACACCGGGGAGCTGTTTTTT. This rearrangement joins TRBV9 to TRBJ2-2, with TRBD1 identical over 9 bases. The germline V gene encodes CDR1 SGDLS and CDR2 YYNGEE. V shed 4 bases and J 1 base; nucleotides not matched to a gene: 5. The CDR3 spans 16 residues.

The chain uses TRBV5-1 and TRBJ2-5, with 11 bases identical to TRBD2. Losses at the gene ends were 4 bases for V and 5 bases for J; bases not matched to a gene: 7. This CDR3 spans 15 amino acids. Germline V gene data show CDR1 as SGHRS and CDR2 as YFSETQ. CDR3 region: CASSPRLAGSETQYF. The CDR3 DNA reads TGCGCCAGCAGCCCCCGACTAGCGGGGTCGGAGACCCAGTACTTC.

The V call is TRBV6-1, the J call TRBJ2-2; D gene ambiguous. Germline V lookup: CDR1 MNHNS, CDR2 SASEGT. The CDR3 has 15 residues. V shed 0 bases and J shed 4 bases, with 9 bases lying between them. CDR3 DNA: TGTGCCAGCAGTGAAGCTCGGGTCCCCACCGGGGAGCTGTTTTTT. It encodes CASSEARVPTGELFF.

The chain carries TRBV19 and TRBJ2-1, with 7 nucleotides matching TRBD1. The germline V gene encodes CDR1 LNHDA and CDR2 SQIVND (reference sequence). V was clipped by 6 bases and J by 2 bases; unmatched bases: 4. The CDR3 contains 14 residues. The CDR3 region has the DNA TGTGCCAGTAGGACGACAGGGCCCTACAATGAGCAGTTCTTC. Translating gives CASRTTGPYNEQFF. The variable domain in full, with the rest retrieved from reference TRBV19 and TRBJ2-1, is DGGITQSPKYLFRKEGQNVTLSCEQNLNHDAMYWYRQDPGQGLRLIYYSQIVNDFQKGDIAEGYSVSREKKESFPLTVTSAQKNPTAFYLCASRTTGPYNEQFFGPGTRLTVL.

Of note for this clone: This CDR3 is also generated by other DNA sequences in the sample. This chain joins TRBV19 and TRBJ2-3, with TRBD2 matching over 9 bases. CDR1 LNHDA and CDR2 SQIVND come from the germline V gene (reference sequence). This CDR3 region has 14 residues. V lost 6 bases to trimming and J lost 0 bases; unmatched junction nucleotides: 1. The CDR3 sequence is CASSTSGSTDTQYF. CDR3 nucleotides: TGTGCCAGTAGCACTAGCGGGAGCACAGATACGCAGTATTTT. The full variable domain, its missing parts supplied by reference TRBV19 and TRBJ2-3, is DGGITQSPKYLFRKEGQNVTLSCEQNLNHDAMYWYRQDPGQGLRLIYYSQIVNDFQKGDIAEGYSVSREKKESFPLTVTSAQKNPTAFYLCASSTSGSTDTQYFGPGTRLTVL.